This T cell receptor beta chain was sequenced in a study of blood T cell repertoires in COVID-19. Across the whole study: Acute and convalescent COVID-19 specimens originated in the United States, Italy and Spain.

J gave up 8 bases and V 5 bases, and 2 bases lay outside the gene matches. CDR3 size: 12 residues. In germline, CDR1 is MDHEN, CDR2 SYDVKM. Authors' methods: Nucleated cell counts were estimated from reference gene primer amplification. Sequencing was performed with immunoSEQ multiplex PCR; in TCRdb, only in-frame clones are kept and a portion is missing. For V, J and clone size, that table is used; D and trimming come from the DNA. The sample has 200,000 to 300,000 clones; 91% are singletons. The Seattle patients, enrolled during active infection, were followed longitudinally. The receptor was isolated from a person aged 18 to 30 with COVID-19, enrolled during active disease. The J gene is TRBJ1-4, the V gene TRBV28, with 7 nucleotides matching TRBD1. The sample consisted of peripheral blood. The CDR3 region has the DNA TGTGCCAGCAGTCAGACAGGGGAAAAACTGTTTTTT. It encodes CASSQTGEKLFF.